The 29 T cell receptor beta chains listed next were all sequenced from one sample in a study of T cell changes during pregnancy in multiple sclerosis. Sequencing used immunoSEQ multiplex PCR; TCRdb keeps in-frame clones, though not all of them. This table holds some 58,000 clones, about 96% found once. The sequencing here drew on CD8+ T cells from peripheral blood mononuclear cells, taken after pregnancy. The receptors originated from a female donor with multiple sclerosis, enrolled in a pregnancy study.

The chain is built from TRBV2 and TRBJ2-5, with 8 nucleotides matching TRBD2. V lost 4 bases, J lost 1 base, and 5 bases stayed unmatched. This CDR3 is 15 amino acids long. Germline V gene lookup returns CDR1 SNHLY and CDR2 FYNNEI. The CDR3 DNA is TGTGCCAGCAGTGGGGAGACTAGCGCCCAAGAGACCCAGTACTTC. Protein product: CASSGETSAQETQYF.

This chain uses TRBV20-1 with TRBJ2-3; D is undetermined. This CDR3 region has 11 residues. The germline gives CDR1 DFQATT, CDR2 SNEGSKA (reference sequence). Between the trimmed V and J ends, which lost 1 base and 11 bases, there was a span of 10 bases. Here the CDR3 DNA reads TGCAGTGCTAGAGCCTATACTTTGCAGTATTTT. Protein: CSARAYTLQYF.

The chain combines TRBV28 with TRBJ2-7; a possible D gene is TRBD1 (5 bases). Germline CDR1 MDHEN, CDR2 SYDVKM. Trimming left V 10 bases short and J 2 bases short, with 18 bases between. The CDR3 totals 14 residues. The CDR3: CATEDRTPTYEQYF. The CDR3 bases are TGTGCCACAGAAGACAGAACCCCCACCTACGAGCAGTACTTC.

The rearrangement links TRBV19 to TRBJ2-7, with D possibly TRBD2 on 6 matching bases. The CDR3 totals 15 residues. Trimming pared 4 bases from V and 1 base from J, leaving 14 bases between. Germline V CDR1 and CDR2: LNHDA, SQIVND (reference sequence). CDR3 residues: CASSTITSPSYEQYF. As DNA, the CDR3 is TGTGCCAGTAGTACGATAACTAGCCCATCCTACGAGCAGTACTTC.

The chain carries TRBV7-6 and TRBJ2-7; the D gene is possibly TRBD1 (5 bases). CDR1 is SGHVS, CDR2 FNYEAQ, per germline. The CDR3 contains 14 residues. V was clipped by 1 base and J by 4 bases, with 11 bases between them. The CDR3 reads CASSLVGVGYEQYF. In nucleotides, the CDR3 is TGTGCCAGCAGCTTAGTAGGGGTCGGTTACGAGCAGTACTTC.

The chain uses TRBV19 and TRBJ2-1; 7 bases align to TRBD1. Germline trimming cut 5 bases from V and 0 bases from J; bases unmatched to any gene: 10. The germline CDR1 and CDR2 sequences are LNHDA and SQIVND (reference sequence). This CDR3 spans 17 amino acids. CDR3 sequence: CASSSSSGTASYNEQFF. CDR3 DNA: TGTGCCAGTAGTTCCTCCTCCGGGACAGCCTCCTACAATGAGCAGTTCTTC.

CDR3 bases: TGTGCCAGCAGTCCCCTAGCGGGAGTTGAGGAGCAGTACTTC. Its translation is CASSPLAGVEEQYF. The chain uses TRBV27 and TRBJ2-7, with 10 bases matching TRBD2. The germline gives CDR1 MNHEY, CDR2 SMNVEV (reference sequence). Unmatched junction bases numbered 8, after V lost 5 bases and J lost 7 bases. This CDR3 is built from 14 residues.

The rearrangement links TRBV5-1 to TRBJ1-1; TRBD1 might be the D (5 bases). V dropped 4 bases and J dropped 2 bases, with 15 bases sitting between them. The CDR3 length is 15 residues. Germline V gene sequence: CDR1 SGHRS, CDR2 YFSETQ. The CDR3 protein is CASSTRSGENTEAFF. CDR3 DNA: TGCGCCAGCAGCACCCGATCGGGGGAAAACACTGAAGCTTTCTTT. Filled out from reference TRBV5-1 and TRBJ1-1, the complete variable domain reads KAGVTQTPRYLIKTRGQQVTLSCSPISGHRSVSWYQQTPGQGLQFLFEYFSETQRNKGNFPGRFSGRQFSNSRSEMNVSTLELGDSALYLCASSTRSGENTEAFFGQGTRLTVV.

The chain has TRBV6-1 and TRBJ2-1; D gene ambiguous. CDR3 length: 14 amino acids. Germline CDR1 and CDR2: MNHNS and SASEGT. Trimming stripped 4 bases from V and 1 base from J, with 8 bases between. CDR3 coding DNA: TGTGCCAGCAGTGGAGAGATATCCTACAATGAGCAGTTCTTC. This codes for CASSGEISYNEQFF.

This chain uses TRBV11-2 with TRBJ2-1, with 14 positions matching TRBD2. The V gene's germline CDR1 is SGHAT and CDR2 FQNNGV. V was clipped by 6 bases and J by 10 bases; unmatched bases: 17. The CDR3 has 18 amino acids. The CDR3 DNA reads as TGTGCCAGCAGAGGGACTAGCGGGAGCGGACGTCGAATTCAGGAGCAGTTCTTC. This sequence encodes CASRGTSGSGRRIQEQFF.

The chain couples TRBV10-2 to TRBJ2-1, with TRBD1 matching over 7 bases. After removal of 6 bases from V and 7 bases from J, the junction contained 3 bases not matched to a gene. Germline loops: CDR1 WSHSY, CDR2 SAAADI. The CDR3 consists of 12 residues. CDR3 in amino acids: CASSSTGNEQFF. CDR3 DNA: TGCGCCAGCAGCTCGACAGGGAATGAGCAGTTCTTC.

The chain joins TRBV4-2 to TRBJ1-2; no clear D. V was shortened by 0 bases and J by 4 bases, with 9 bases between the two germline ends. CDR3 length: 14 amino acids. CDR1 is LGHNA, CDR2 YNFKEQ, per germline. CDR3: CASSQEPGPYGYTF. The CDR3 nucleotides are TGTGCCAGCAGCCAAGAACCAGGCCCCTATGGCTACACCTTC.

V usage is TRBV27 and J usage is TRBJ2-7; 13 bases are a match to TRBD2. V trimming: 6 bases; J trimming: 4 bases; junction bases outside the gene matches: 6. The germline V gene has CDR1 MNHEY and CDR2 SMNVEV (reference sequence). The CDR3 has 15 residues. DNA for the CDR3: TGTGCCAGCAGACAACTAGCGGGAGGGGGGTACGAGCAGTACTTC. Amino acid sequence: CASRQLAGGGYEQYF.

The chain combines TRBV7-9 with TRBJ2-3; 8 bases agree with TRBD2. This CDR3 contains 19 residues. Germline loops: CDR1 SEHNR, CDR2 FQNEAQ (reference sequence). V was clipped by 7 bases and J by 4 bases; unmatched bases: 22. The CDR3 is CASMDQSGGWGDMADTQYF. The DNA of the CDR3 is TGTGCCAGCATGGACCAGAGCGGGGGCTGGGGTGATATGGCAGATACGCAGTATTTT.

V usage is TRBV5-1 and J usage is TRBJ2-7; perhaps TRBD2 as D (6 bases). V was cut by 0 bases and J by 5 bases, with 6 bases left in between. The CDR3 sequence is 12 residues long. Looked up from germline, CDR1 is SGHRS and CDR2 is YFSETQ. CDR3 bases: TGCGCCAGCAGCTTGGTAGCGGACGAGCAGTACTTC. Translation: CASSLVADEQYF. Together with reference TRBV5-1 and TRBJ2-7, the CDR3 gives the full variable domain: KAGVTQTPRYLIKTRGQQVTLSCSPISGHRSVSWYQQTPGQGLQFLFEYFSETQRNKGNFPGRFSGRQFSNSRSEMNVSTLELGDSALYLCASSLVADEQYFGPGTRLTVT.

V is TRBV5-6 and J is TRBJ2-1; D possibly corresponds to TRBD1 (5 bases). V lost 2 bases, J lost 5 bases, and 11 bases lay in between. The CDR3 has 14 residues. Germline CDR1 is SGHDT and CDR2 is YYEEEE. CDR3 bases: TGTGCCAGCAGCTTTTGGACAAGCAACAATGAGCAGTTCTTC. It codes for CASSFWTSNNEQFF.

This chain joins TRBV7-9 and TRBJ1-1, with TRBD1 matching 7 bases. V dropped 5 bases and J dropped 10; count of bases not matched to a gene: 13. This CDR3 has 14 amino acids. The germline gives CDR1 SEHNR, CDR2 FQNEAQ (reference sequence). CDR3 loop: CASSPQGEAHGAFF. The CDR3 DNA reads TGTGCCAGCAGCCCTCAGGGGGAGGCCCACGGAGCTTTCTTT.

The chain uses TRBV11-2 and TRBJ2-1; a weak D match, TRBD2 (5 bases). V lost 5 bases, J lost 4 bases, and 12 bases lay in between. Per the germline V gene, CDR1 is SGHAT and CDR2 is FQNNGV. The CDR3 totals 14 residues. The DNA of the CDR3 is TGTGCCAGCAGCCTAGCCCTTACTTACAATGAGCAGTTCTTC. This codes for CASSLALTYNEQFF.

The chain has TRBV27 and TRBJ1-5, with no clear D. V lost 4 bases and J lost 0, with 4 bases in between. CDR3 length: 13 amino acids. Germline assignment: CDR1 MNHEY and CDR2 SMNVEV (reference sequence). In DNA, the CDR3 is TGTGCCAGCAGTTCTTATAGCAATCAGCCCCAGCATTTT. It translates to CASSSYSNQPQHF.

The chain joins TRBV28 to TRBJ2-1, with 7 positions matching TRBD1. The germline CDR1 and CDR2 sequences are MDHEN and SYDVKM. The CDR3 runs 16 residues. Trimming cost V 3 bases and J 7 bases; bases outside gene matches: 12. Here the CDR3 reads CASSFRPRGTENEQFF. As DNA, the CDR3 is TGTGCCAGCAGTTTTCGACCTCGAGGGACAGAAAATGAGCAGTTCTTC.

The V call is TRBV19, the J call TRBJ2-4, with 11 positions matching TRBD2. CDR1 is LNHDA and CDR2 is SQIVND in the germline V gene (reference sequence). The CDR3 sequence is 15 residues long. With 7 bases clipped from V and 5 bases from J, the junction kept 7 bases outside the gene matches. CDR3 nucleotide sequence: TGTGCCAGTACCAACTTGACTAGCGGGGAAAACATTCAGTACTTC. It yields the protein CASTNLTSGENIQYF.

A note on this clone: Other DNA sequences in this sample translate to the same CDR3. The chain recombines TRBV9 with TRBJ2-7; possibly TRBD2 for D (5 bases). The CDR3 runs 12 residues. CDR1 is SGDLS, CDR2 YYNGEE, per germline. The V end lost 3 bases, the J end lost 4 bases, and 8 bases lay between the germline ends. The CDR3 sequence: CASSGSGYEQYF. The CDR3 DNA reads TGTGCCAGCAGCGGATCGGGGTACGAGCAGTACTTC.

The chain is built from TRBV29-1 and TRBJ2-2; D unresolved. The CDR3 sequence is 12 residues long. The V and J ends lost 3 bases and 4 bases respectively, with 6 bases between them. CDR1 is SQVTM and CDR2 is ANQGSEA in the germline V gene. CDR3 nucleotides: TGCAGCGTTGACGGTGTCACCGGGGAGCTGTTTTTT. Protein: CSVDGVTGELFF.

This clone was picked up one time. This chain connects TRBV9 to TRBJ2-1; perhaps TRBD2 as D (6 bases). CDR1 and CDR2 (germline): SGDLS, YYNGEE. The V gene lost 5 bases and the J gene lost 5 bases, with 11 bases spanning the gap. This CDR3 contains 13 residues. The CDR3 region is CASREEGHNEQFF. In DNA form, the CDR3 reads TGTGCCAGCAGGGAGGAGGGGCACAATGAGCAGTTCTTC.

The rearrangement uses TRBV6-5 and TRBJ1-6; 7 positions match TRBD1. J lost 8 bases, V lost 6 bases, and 7 bases had no gene match. The CDR3 loop spans 14 amino acids. Germline values: CDR1 MNHEY, CDR2 SVGAGI. CDR3 protein: CASRQGVSDSPLHF. CDR3 sequence (DNA): TGTGCCAGCAGGCAGGGGGTTAGCGATTCACCCCTCCACTTT.

This rearrangement joins TRBV2 to TRBJ1-3; 11 bases line up with TRBD1. CDR3 size: 17 residues. Germline assignment: CDR1 SNHLY and CDR2 FYNNEI. V trimming: 7 bases; J trimming: 3 bases; junction bases outside the gene matches: 11. The chain's CDR3 is CASISSRDRGNGNTIYF. The DNA of the CDR3 is TGTGCCAGCATTTCGTCTAGGGACAGGGGGAATGGAAACACCATATATTTT.

The V call is TRBV28, the J call TRBJ2-2; 7 bases fit TRBD1. CDR3 size: 14 residues. Unmatched junction bases numbered 2, after V lost 5 bases and J lost 2 bases. Germline V gives CDR1 MDHEN, CDR2 SYDVKM. Here the CDR3 reads CASSGTANTGELFF. As DNA, the CDR3 is TGTGCCAGCAGTGGGACAGCTAACACCGGGGAGCTGTTTTTT.

The V gene is TRBV11-2, the J gene TRBJ2-7, with TRBD2 identical over 7 bases. Germline CDR1 is SGHAT and CDR2 is FQNNGV. V lost 6 bases, J lost 4 bases, and 3 bases stayed unmatched. There are 12 residues in the CDR3. CDR3 loop: CASSVGGYEQYF. CDR3 bases: TGTGCCAGCAGTGTGGGGGGGTACGAGCAGTACTTC.

The chain uses TRBV7-9 and TRBJ2-1, with 12 bases identical to TRBD2. CDR1 is SEHNR and CDR2 is FQNEAQ in the germline V gene (reference sequence). CDR3 length equals 18 residues. V trimming: 2 bases; J trimming: 4 bases; junction bases outside the gene matches: 9. This chain's CDR3 is CASSLLETSGSPYNEQFF. The DNA for the CDR3 is TGTGCCAGCAGCTTATTGGAGACTAGCGGGAGCCCATACAATGAGCAGTTCTTC.